The 14 T cell receptor beta chains below were found in one sample sequenced in a study of blood T cell repertoires in COVID-19. Sequencing was performed with immunoSEQ multiplex PCR; in TCRdb, only in-frame clones are kept and a portion is missing. The repertoire holds around 78,000 clones, with around 86% as singletons. Sample: peripheral blood. Receptors originate from an older man with active or convalescent COVID-19.

V usage is TRBV27 and J usage is TRBJ1-1; 7 nucleotides agree with TRBD1. This CDR3 contains 14 residues. V lost 6 bases to trimming and J lost 6 bases; unmatched junction nucleotides: 10. In germline, CDR1 is MNHEY, CDR2 SMNVEV (reference sequence). CDR3 sequence reads: CASSHQGGSAEAFF. CDR3 in DNA: TGTGCCAGCAGCCACCAGGGGGGAAGCGCTGAAGCTTTCTTT.

This chain links TRBV27 with TRBJ1-1, with a possible D match to TRBD1 (5 bases). The CDR3 contains 13 residues. Germline assignment: CDR1 MNHEY and CDR2 SMNVEV (reference sequence). The V end lost 5 bases, the J end lost 6 bases, and 13 bases lay between the germline ends. CDR3 nucleotides: TGTGCCAGCAGTCTACAGGTTTTCGCTGAAGCTTTCTTT. Translated: CASSLQVFAEAFF.

The chain has TRBV6-5 and TRBJ1-2, with D maybe TRBD1 (5 bases). Germline CDR1 is MNHEY and CDR2 is SVGAGI. V was shortened by 0 bases and J by 1 base, with 9 bases between the two germline ends. The CDR3 has 15 amino acids. The CDR3 coding sequence is TGTGCCAGCAGTTACTCGATCCAGGGTAACTATGGCTACACCTTC. Encoded protein: CASSYSIQGNYGYTF.

V usage is TRBV5-1 and J usage is TRBJ2-2; TRBD2 matches 12 bases. Germline V gives CDR1 SGHRS, CDR2 YFSETQ. The V and J ends lost 3 bases and 0 bases, in that order; junction bases with no gene match: 12. The CDR3 loop spans 20 amino acids. The CDR3 is CASSSGTSGYRATNTGELFF. Written as DNA, the CDR3 is TGCGCCAGCAGCTCCGGGACTAGCGGGTATCGGGCCACGAACACCGGGGAGCTGTTTTTT. Together with reference TRBV5-1 and TRBJ2-2, the CDR3 gives the full variable domain: KAGVTQTPRYLIKTRGQQVTLSCSPISGHRSVSWYQQTPGQGLQFLFEYFSETQRNKGNFPGRFSGRQFSNSRSEMNVSTLELGDSALYLCASSSGTSGYRATNTGELFFGEGSRLTVL.

This rearrangement joins TRBV7-2 to TRBJ1-2; TRBD1 matches at 7 bases. Unmatched junction bases numbered 7, after V lost 7 bases and J lost 2 bases. Germline V lookup: CDR1 SGHTA, CDR2 FQGNSA. This CDR3 spans 14 amino acids. The CDR3 loop is CASTRQGSNYGYTF. The CDR3 DNA reads TGTGCCAGCACAAGACAGGGATCGAACTATGGCTACACCTTC.

V and J are TRBV28 and TRBJ1-1; tentatively, D is TRBD1 (5 bases). This CDR3 comprises 15 residues. Germline CDR1 is MDHEN and CDR2 is SYDVKM. The V end was cut by 2 bases, the J end by 4 bases, with 14 bases between. CDR3 sequence reads: CASSLSQGGSTEAFF. CDR3 nucleotides: TGTGCCAGCAGTTTAAGCCAGGGCGGGAGCACTGAAGCTTTCTTT. The whole variable domain, remainder taken from reference TRBV28 and TRBJ1-1, is DVKVTQSSRYLVKRTGEKVFLECVQDMDHENMFWYRQDPGLGLRLIYFSYDVKMKEKGDIPEGYSVSREKKERFSLILESASTNQTSMYLCASSLSQGGSTEAFFGQGTRLTVV.

The V gene is TRBV7-2, the J gene TRBJ2-7; D is ambiguous. Trimming took 2 bases from V and 2 from J, leaving 7 bases between them. This CDR3 has 13 amino acids. Germline V gene lookup returns CDR1 SGHTA and CDR2 FQGNSA. For the CDR3, the DNA is TGTGCCAGCAGCTTACAGGATACCTACGAGCAGTACTTC. Its translation: CASSLQDTYEQYF.

The chain combines TRBV6-5 with TRBJ1-4; TRBD1 agrees at 7 bases. Germline trimming cut 6 bases from V and 4 bases from J; bases unmatched to any gene: 2. The CDR3 consists of 13 residues. The germline V gene encodes CDR1 MNHEY and CDR2 SVGAGI. The DNA of the CDR3 is TGTGCCAGCAGCAGGGGGTTTAATGAAAAACTGTTTTTT. Protein sequence: CASSRGFNEKLFF.

The chain links TRBV3-1 (or the pseudogene TRBV3-2) to TRBJ2-5; TRBD2 matches 15 bases. Germline V gives CDR1 LGHDT, CDR2 YNNKEL (reference sequence). CDR3 length: 15 amino acids. V trimming: 5 bases; J trimming: 4 bases; junction bases outside the gene matches: 2. CDR3: CASSLGLAGGETQYF. CDR3 bases: TGTGCCAGCAGCTTGGGACTAGCGGGAGGAGAGACCCAGTACTTC.

In its sample, this clone was seen once. In DNA form, the CDR3 reads TGTGCCAGCAGCTTCGGGGTAGATAATTCACCCCTCCACTTT. Amino acids: CASSFGVDNSPLHF. The V and J genes are TRBV7-3 and TRBJ1-6; D call uncertain. Germline V lookup: CDR1 SGHTA, CDR2 FQGTGA. V was cut by 3 bases and J by 5 bases, with 8 bases left in between. There are 14 residues in the CDR3.

The CDR3, as DNA: TGTGCCAGCAGCTTCTTCTGGAACACTGAAGCTTTCTTT. Its protein product is CASSFFWNTEAFF. The chain is built from TRBV7-9 and TRBJ1-1; D is uncertain. Germline CDR1 SEHNR, CDR2 FQNEAQ (reference sequence). V lost 3 bases, J lost 1 base, and 6 bases lay in between. The CDR3 runs 13 residues.

This sequence joins TRBV11-2 and TRBJ1-4; TRBD1 matches at 7 bases. The trim removed 5 bases at V and 4 bases at J, leaving 7 bases unmatched. This CDR3 contains 15 residues. Germline V gene lookup returns CDR1 SGHAT and CDR2 FQNNGV. The CDR3 DNA reads as TGTGCCAGCAGCCCTTGGGACAGCGTTAATGAAAAACTGTTTTTT. Its protein product is CASSPWDSVNEKLFF. The full variable domain, in which reference TRBV11-2 and TRBJ1-4 provide the parts outside the CDR3, is EAGVAQSPRYKIIEKRQSVAFWCNPISGHATLYWYQQILGQGPKLLIQFQNNGVVDDSQLPKDRFSAERLKGVDSTLKIQPAKLEDSAVYLCASSPWDSVNEKLFFGSGTQLSVL.

This chain links TRBV7-9 with TRBJ2-1, with D possibly being TRBD2 (6 bases). The germline gives CDR1 SEHNR, CDR2 FQNEAQ (reference sequence). CDR3 size: 16 residues. Trimming pared 2 bases from V and 7 bases from J, leaving 18 bases between. The chain's CDR3 is CASSLRWRGVRNEQFF. The DNA of the CDR3 is TGTGCCAGCAGCTTAAGGTGGCGGGGAGTGAGGAATGAGCAGTTCTTC.

The chain carries TRBV5-1 and TRBJ2-6; 10 bases map to TRBD2. Per germline, CDR1 SGHRS and CDR2 YFSETQ. The J segment lost 2 bases and the V segment lost 2 bases, leaving 7 bases of the junction unmatched. This CDR3 is 18 amino acids long. CDR3 protein: CASSFTSSGSAGANVLTF. CDR3 nucleotide sequence: TGCGCCAGCAGCTTCACTTCTAGCGGGAGCGCTGGGGCCAACGTCCTGACTTTC.